This T cell receptor beta chain was recovered during a study of cytomegalovirus exposure and HLA in healthy donors. Primers included in the PCR were 60 Vbeta and 13 Jbeta primers. TCRdb keeps only in-frame clones here, not all; method: immunoSEQ multiplex PCR. This sample yields 150,000 to 200,000 clones, of which less than 90% are seen a single time; 1.5% to 2.5% belongs to the top ten. As to this clone: The target antigen is unknown.

Points from the study as a whole: Listed as cytomegalovirus-associated were approximately 160 TCR beta chains.

This receptor was obtained from a man between 18 and 29 years old in good health and CMV-seronegative. The source material was PBMCs.

CDR3 DNA: TGTGCCAGCACCAGGCGGGGTTATTTCACTGAAGCTTTCTTT. Translated: CASTRRGYFTEAFF. This chain joins TRBV6-1 and TRBJ1-1; D is undetermined. Trimming pared 7 bases from V and 4 bases from J, leaving 16 bases between. Germline V gives CDR1 MNHNS, CDR2 SASEGT. The CDR3 length is 14 residues.